The next 28 T cell receptor beta chains were all read from a single sample in a study of T cells in Graves' hyperthyroidism and ophthalmopathy. Researchers took RNA transcripts and amplified the TCR beta CDR3 regions from them. First-round RT-PCR with HTBI primers amplified the TCR CDR3 region. TCRdb reprocessed the multiplex PCR reads via MiXCR and lists one record per CDR3 protein. The table lists roughly 570,000 distinct CDR3 sequences, about half of them singletons. The sequenced sample consisted of peripheral blood or thyroid tissue (not recorded which). The origin of the receptors is an adult woman with Graves' disease, either hyperthyroidism or ophthalmopathy (not recorded which).

With regard to this clonotype: Possible read error: a much larger clone is one base away. The chain uses TRBV6-2 or TRBV6-3 and TRBJ1-5; 8 nucleotides agree with TRBD1. The germline CDR1 and CDR2 sequences are MNHEY and SVGEGT. This CDR3 spans 16 amino acids. The trim removed 8 bases at V and 6 bases at J, leaving 15 bases unmatched. CDR3 coding DNA: TGTGCCAGCGTTTGGGTGGGGACAGGAGCCAGTCAGCCCCAGCATTTT. As protein: CASVWVGTGASQPQHF.

This chain joins TRBV28 and TRBJ2-7, with 10 bases that match TRBD1. Germline V lookup: CDR1 MDHEN, CDR2 SYDVKM. The CDR3 loop spans 16 amino acids. V was clipped by 6 bases and J by 5 bases; unmatched bases: 13. CDR3 nucleotides: TGTGCCAGCAGCGCTGAGGACAGGGGGGCTTACGACGAGCAGTACTTC. As protein: CASSAEDRGAYDEQYF.

The chain couples TRBV7-9 to TRBJ1-4; D remains unclear. Looked up from germline, CDR1 is SEHNR and CDR2 is FQNEAQ (reference sequence). Trimming took 6 bases from V and 8 from J, leaving 13 bases between them. The CDR3 runs 13 residues. CDR3: CASSPRNGEKLFF. CDR3 nucleotides: TGTGCCAGCAGTCCCCGAAACGGGGAAAAACTGTTTTTT.

The V call is TRBV11-1, the J call TRBJ2-1; D possibly corresponds to TRBD1 (7 bases). Between the trimmed V and J ends, which lost 6 bases and 8 bases, there was a span of 14 bases. The CDR3 sequence is 13 residues long. CDR1 and CDR2 (germline): SGHAT, FQDESV (reference sequence). The CDR3 spells CASRPRGEDEQFF. The CDR3 coding sequence is TGTGCCAGCAGGCCCAGGGGGGAGGATGAGCAGTTCTTC.

This clonotype was seen repeatedly, ten times or more. This rearrangement joins TRBV5-1 to TRBJ2-7; 8 nucleotides line up with TRBD2. CDR1 and CDR2 (germline): SGHRS, YFSETQ. The ends lost 4 bases at V and 7 bases at J; junction bases unmatched: 10. This CDR3 has 14 amino acids. Here the CDR3 DNA reads TGCGCCAGCAGCCCCCGGGAGGGGCTGAAAGAGCAGTACTTC. Protein product: CASSPREGLKEQYF.

Remarks on this clonotype: One end of the junction does not line up with germline, which may come from a read error. The chain links TRBV2 to TRBJ2-2; unclear D gene. CDR1 SNHLY and CDR2 FYNNEI come from the germline V gene. This CDR3 comprises 11 residues. CDR3 sequence reads: CAGSETGELFF. In DNA, the CDR3 is TGTGCCGGCAGTGAGACCGGGGAGCTGTTTTTT.

This sequence joins TRBV10-3 and TRBJ2-7, with TRBD2 matching over 13 bases. Trimming cost V 9 bases and J 2 bases; bases outside gene matches: 16. Germline values: CDR1 ENHRY, CDR2 SYGVKD. The CDR3 loop spans 18 amino acids. The CDR3 DNA reads TGTGCCATACGACCGGGACTAGCGGGACTGGAGTTCGCCTACGAGCAGTACTTC. Translated: CAIRPGLAGLEFAYEQYF.

This clonotype was picked up a small number of times. For the CDR3, the DNA is TGCAGCGTCGCCAGGAGGGGGAATGAAAAACTGTTTTTT. The encoded protein is CSVARRGNEKLFF. The V call is TRBV29-1, the J call TRBJ1-4; possible D gene TRBD1, 6 bases. The CDR3 consists of 13 residues. Trimming cost V 6 bases and J 5 bases, with 13 bases left between them. Per germline, CDR1 SQVTM and CDR2 ANQGSEA.

J is TRBJ2-7 and V is TRBV29-1, with 12 bases fitting TRBD1. The CDR3 is 15 amino acids. The germline V gene has CDR1 SQVTM and CDR2 ANQGSEA. V shed 2 bases, J shed 3 bases, and the junction held 5 bases outside the gene matches. The CDR3 sequence: CSVEKGTGGGYEQYF. The CDR3 coding sequence is TGCAGCGTTGAAAAGGGGACAGGGGGCGGCTACGAGCAGTACTTC.

The chain carries TRBV25-1 and TRBJ2-5, with 10 positions matching TRBD1. Per the germline V gene, CDR1 is MGHDK and CDR2 is SYGVNS. This CDR3 has 12 residues. V lost 11 bases to trimming and J lost 5 bases; unmatched junction nucleotides: 5. The CDR3 loop reads CARTGGRETQYF. The CDR3 region has the DNA TGTGCCCGGACAGGGGGGAGGGAGACCCAGTACTTC.

This clonotype was recorded a few times. The V and J genes are TRBV10-3 and TRBJ2-2, with TRBD2 matching 7 bases. The CDR3 extends over 16 amino acids. Germline CDR1 is ENHRY and CDR2 is SYGVKD. V shed 2 bases, J shed 2 bases, and the junction held 5 bases outside the gene matches. CDR3 nucleotide sequence: TGTGCCATCAGTGAGACTAGCGAGGTAAACACCGGGGAGCTGTTTTTT. Protein product: CAISETSEVNTGELFF.

With regard to this clonotype: A much larger clone is a single base away; this may be a read error. The chain combines TRBV20-1 with TRBJ2-7; 7 nucleotides line up with TRBD2. Unmatched junction bases numbered 24, after V lost 0 bases and J lost 7 bases. CDR1 and CDR2 from the germline V gene are DFQATT and SNEGSKA (reference sequence). The CDR3 spans 19 residues. The chain's CDR3 is CSARDRLHSGTGGSGEQYF. In DNA, the CDR3 is TGCAGTGCTAGAGATAGATTACACAGTGGGACTGGCGGGAGTGGTGAGCAGTACTTC.

This clonotype was detected many times. V and J are TRBV20-1 and TRBJ2-2; possibly TRBD2 for D (6 bases). This CDR3 is 15 amino acids long. Trimming cost V 6 bases and J 0 bases, with 14 bases left between them. The germline V gene encodes CDR1 DFQATT and CDR2 SNEGSKA (reference sequence). CDR3 bases: TGCAGTGCGGGAATAGCGGCCTCGAACACCGGGGAGCTGTTTTTT. Protein product: CSAGIAASNTGELFF.

V and J are TRBV11-2 and TRBJ1-2; possibly TRBD1 for D (5 bases). Trimming left V 5 bases short and J 5 bases short, with 18 bases between. The CDR3 runs 15 residues. From germline, CDR1 is SGHAT and CDR2 FQNNGV. CDR3 protein: CASSNGRERGYGYTF. CDR3 sequence (DNA): TGTGCCAGCAGCAACGGACGAGAGAGGGGTTATGGCTACACCTTC.

This clonotype was found many times. This chain connects TRBV13 to TRBJ1-2, with 7 bases identical to TRBD1. The V gene's germline CDR1 is PRHDT and CDR2 FYEKMQ (reference sequence). V dropped 4 bases and J dropped 4; count of bases not matched to a gene: 9. This CDR3 has 15 residues. CDR3 sequence: CASSSMTGIIYGYTF. Here the CDR3 DNA reads TGTGCCAGCAGCTCAATGACAGGGATCATCTATGGCTACACCTTC. Full variable domain (rest looked up from reference TRBV13 and TRBJ1-2): AAGVIQSPRHLIKEKRETATLKCYPIPRHDTVYWYQQGPGQDPQFLISFYEKMQSDKGSIPDRFSAQQFSDYHSELNMSSLELGDSALYFCASSSMTGIIYGYTFGSGTRLTVV.

This clonotype was recorded once. The V call is TRBV9, the J call TRBJ1-1; TRBD1 might be the D (5 bases). The V gene's germline CDR1 is SGDLS and CDR2 YYNGEE. The CDR3 is 15 amino acids. V lost 0 bases and J lost 4, with 13 bases in between. This CDR3 is CASSVAPGGVTEAFF. The CDR3 bases are TGTGCCAGCAGCGTAGCTCCCGGGGGGGTCACTGAAGCTTTCTTT. The full variable domain, rest sourced from reference TRBV9 and TRBJ1-1, is DSGVTQTPKHLITATGQRVTLRCSPRSGDLSVYWYQQSLDQGLQFLIQYYNGEERAKGNILERFSAQQFPDLHSELNLSSLELGDSALYFCASSVAPGGVTEAFFGQGTRLTVV.

The chain uses TRBV7-8 and TRBJ2-7; the match to TRBD1 covers 12 bases. Germline V lookup: CDR1 SGHVS, CDR2 FQNEAQ. The CDR3 runs 17 residues. The V gene end was trimmed by 6 bases and the J gene end by 6 bases; junction bases not matched to a gene: 15. CDR3 nucleotides: TGTGCCAGCAGTTTACTTCCTCCGGGACAGGGGGCCTCCGAGCAGTACTTC. It specifies CASSLLPPGQGASEQYF.

This clonotype was picked up many times. In this CDR3 the conserved last residue, phenylalanine or tryptophan, is missing, so a read error is likely. The limits of the CDR3 on the DNA are not certain, so only TCRdb's listed CDR3 is given. The gene calls are TRBV5-8 and TRBJ1-6; TRBD1 is the table's D call and was not checked against the DNA. 9 amino acids form the CDR3, both terminal residues included. Germline V gene sequence: CDR1 SGHTS, CDR2 YDEGEE. CDR3: CASSKGQPR.

This chain uses TRBV7-6 with TRBJ2-7, with 10 bases lining up with TRBD2. The CDR3 spans 15 residues. V dropped 8 bases and J dropped 3; count of bases not matched to a gene: 10. Germline CDR1 SGHVS, CDR2 FNYEAQ. The CDR3 loop is CASGPGTSENYEQYF. The CDR3 DNA follows: TGTGCCAGCGGCCCCGGGACTAGCGAAAACTACGAGCAGTACTTC.

There are many counts of this clonotype. V is TRBV19 and J is TRBJ2-2; no reliable D call. From germline, CDR1 is LNHDA and CDR2 SQIVND (reference sequence). This CDR3 comprises 14 residues. Trimming shortened V by 4 bases and J by 0 bases, and 6 bases separated the two germline ends. In DNA form, the CDR3 reads TGTGCCAGTAGTAACAGCCCGAACACCGGGGAGCTGTTTTTT. Its protein is CASSNSPNTGELFF.

This clonotype was detected many times. The rearrangement uses TRBV12-3 or TRBV12-4 and TRBJ1-2; no definite D call. V dropped 3 bases and J dropped 2 bases, with 7 bases sitting between them. The CDR3 covers 13 residues. In DNA, the CDR3 is TGTGCCAGCAGTTTCGCAGGAAACTATGGCTACACCTTC. Translating gives CASSFAGNYGYTF.

This chain links TRBV19 with TRBJ1-1; D is unresolved. Looked up from germline, CDR1 is LNHDA and CDR2 is SQIVND (reference sequence). V lost 7 bases and J 7 bases, leaving 13 bases between the germline ends. The CDR3 sequence is 12 residues long. CDR3 coding DNA: TGTGCCAGTAAGACACGAACGGGTGAAGCTTTCTTT. This translates into CASKTRTGEAFF. The full variable domain, in which reference TRBV19 and TRBJ1-1 provide the parts outside the CDR3, is DGGITQSPKYLFRKEGQNVTLSCEQNLNHDAMYWYRQDPGQGLRLIYYSQIVNDFQKGDIAEGYSVSREKKESFPLTVTSAQKNPTAFYLCASKTRTGEAFFGQGTRLTVV.

This clonotype was recorded a few times. The V and J genes are TRBV10-3 and TRBJ1-6, with TRBD1 as a possible D gene (6 bases). The CDR3 consists of 15 residues. CDR1 and CDR2 (germline): ENHRY, SYGVKD. The germline V and J ends were trimmed by 2 bases and 9 bases, with 14 bases remaining between them. The CDR3 reads CAISERGAPTSPLHF. In DNA form, the CDR3 reads TGTGCCATCAGTGAGAGGGGGGCGCCGACTTCACCCCTCCACTTT.

V usage is TRBV29-1 and J usage is TRBJ1-2; D gene unclear. Germline assignment: CDR1 SQVTM and CDR2 ANQGSEA. This CDR3 has 12 residues. Trimming shortened V by 6 bases and J by 10 bases, and 18 bases separated the two germline ends. This CDR3 reads CSVRTRATAYTF. DNA for the CDR3: TGCAGCGTACGGACGAGGGCCACGGCCTACACCTTC.

The chain joins TRBV10-3 to TRBJ1-5; a weak D match, TRBD1 (5 bases). V gave up 3 bases and J gave up 11 bases, with 17 bases separating them. Germline CDR1 is ENHRY and CDR2 is SYGVKD. The CDR3 sequence is 14 residues long. CDR3 sequence: CAISDGGGQETQHF. The CDR3 bases are TGTGCCATCAGTGATGGCGGGGGTCAAGAGACCCAGCATTTT.

This clonotype was picked up many times. V gene TRBV6-2 or TRBV6-3 combines with J gene TRBJ2-7; perhaps D is TRBD1 or TRBD2 (5 bases each). The CDR3 is 15 amino acids. The V end lost 6 bases, the J end lost 5 bases, and 20 bases lay between the germline ends. Germline loops: CDR1 MNHEY, CDR2 SVGEGT. The CDR3 here is CASSHTGPRGNEQYF. DNA of the CDR3: TGTGCCAGCAGCCACACAGGCCCGAGGGGCAACGAGCAGTACTTC.

The chain recombines TRBV7-9 with TRBJ2-7, with 12 bases that match TRBD2. This CDR3 is built from 16 residues. Germline loops: CDR1 SEHNR, CDR2 FQNEAQ (reference sequence). V shed 10 bases and J 4 bases; nucleotides not matched to a gene: 14. Here the CDR3 reads CATLSGASGRGYEQYF. CDR3 sequence (DNA): TGTGCCACCCTTTCCGGCGCTAGCGGGAGGGGGTACGAGCAGTACTTC.

Many counts were recorded for this clonotype. The V call is TRBV5-1, the J call TRBJ2-2; possibly TRBD2 for D (6 bases). The V gene lost 4 bases and the J gene lost 4 bases, with 14 bases spanning the gap. The CDR3 contains 15 residues. Germline V gene lookup returns CDR1 SGHRS and CDR2 YFSETQ. The CDR3 region is CASSSQGGATGELFF. DNA of the CDR3: TGCGCCAGCAGCAGTCAGGGAGGTGCCACCGGGGAGCTGTTTTTT.